This is a list of T cell receptor beta chains from one sample in a study of cytomegalovirus exposure and HLA in healthy donors. Repertoires were generated with immunoSEQ multiplex PCR, while TCRdb's copy carries only in-frame clones and drops some. Of 95,000 to 150,000 clones listed, 75% to 90% are singletons. Sequenced sample: PBMCs. The receptors shown here come from a young woman in good health and CMV-seronegative. CDR3s include the opening cysteine and the closing phenylalanine or tryptophan. The order of the fields is clone size, J gene, D gene, V gene, CDR3 DNA, CDR3 protein. The D gene is left open where the match is weak. Clone size, where shown, is once, few, many, or a class for clones that have expanded.

>NA|TRBJ2-2|NA|TRBV5-6
TGTGCCAGCACTATGAGGGGTATTTACAGGGACGGCACCGGGGAGCTGTTTTTT
CASTMRGIYRDGTGELFF
>NA|TRBJ2-5|NA|TRBV29-1
TGCAGCGTTTCTGGGGGGGCAGAGACCCAGTACTTC
CSVSGGAETQYF
>NA|TRBJ2-5|TRBD2|TRBV4-1
TGCGCCAGCAGCCTGGTCCTAGCGGGAGTGGAGACCCAGTACTTC
CASSLVLAGVETQYF
>NA|TRBJ1-2|NA|TRBV6-1
TGTGCCAGCAGTGACGCCCTATGGGGCTACTATGGCTACACCTTC
CASSDALWGYYGYTF
>NA|TRBJ1-1|NA|TRBV6-4
TGTGCCAGCAGTGACTACGGGGTTCGGTTCAACACTGAAGCTTTCTTT
CASSDYGVRFNTEAFF
>NA|TRBJ2-7|TRBD2|TRBV5-6
TGTGCCAGCAGCCATCAGTCCACTAGCGGGTACTCCTACGAGCAGTACTTC
CASSHQSTSGYSYEQYF
>NA|TRBJ2-7|TRBD1|TRBV18
TGTGCCAGCTCACAGGGACAGACCTACGAGCAGTACTTC
CASSQGQTYEQYF
>NA|TRBJ1-2|TRBD1|TRBV19
TGTGCCAGTAGTACCCGGGGACAGGGGAATGGCTACACCTTC
CASSTRGQGNGYTF
>NA|TRBJ2-5|NA|TRBV4-1
TGCGCCAGCAGCCAAGGAGGTGAGACCCAGTACTTC
CASSQGGETQYF
>NA|TRBJ1-1|TRBD1|TRBV30
TGTGCCGGGGACAGGCTGAACACTGAAGCTTTCTTT
CAGDRLNTEAFF
>once|TRBJ2-1|NA|TRBV6-5
TGTGCCAGCAGTTATGGCAACAATGAGCAGTTCTTC
CASSYGNNEQFF
>few|TRBJ1-3|TRBD1|TRBV6-1
TGTGCCAGCAGTGAAAGGGGACAGGGCAACTCTGGAAACACCATATATTTT
CASSERGQGNSGNTIYF
>NA|TRBJ2-1|TRBD1|TRBV28
TGTGCCAGCAGTCTACGACAGGGGAATGAGCAGTTCTTC
CASSLRQGNEQFF
>NA|TRBJ2-5|NA|TRBV5-1
TGCGCCAGCAGCGTGGAGAGGAAGGAGACCCAGTACTTC
CASSVERKETQYF
>NA|TRBJ1-2|TRBD1|TRBV29-1
TGCAGCGCGCTTTCAGGGGGCGTCCACACCTTC
CSALSGGVHTF
>NA|TRBJ1-3|NA|TRBV5-1
TGCGCCAGCAGTTTAGCCGGGACATCTGGAAACACCATATATTTT
CASSLAGTSGNTIYF
>NA|TRBJ1-4|NA|TRBV10-3
TGTGCCATCAGTCTTCGGGGTGAAAAACTGTTTTTT
CAISLRGEKLFF
>NA|TRBJ2-2|TRBD2|TRBV9
TGTGCCAGCAGCGCCAGACCCCTCTTGCGGGAGGGCGAAACCGGGGAGCTGTTTTTT
CASSARPLLREGETGELFF